What follows is one T cell receptor beta chain and its context. Its antigen is currently unknown. This sample stems from a study of OX40 agonist ivuxolimab in advanced cancers. About the research overall: A mean age of roughly 62 years, range roughly 20 to 80, was recorded, and under 85% were male.

General study results and limits: Some patients without response likewise showed low normalized clonal expansion. In CD8+ T cells, expanded clones were on average more numerous than in CD4+.

The CDR3 is 16 amino acids. The germline V gene has CDR1 MDHEN and CDR2 SYDVKM. V dropped 4 bases and J dropped 6; count of bases not matched to a gene: 12. Assay used: immunoSEQ multiplex PCR; TCRdb lists only in-frame clones, some missing. The sample shows about 49,000 clones, 85% of them seen only once. With autoimmune disease history or systemic immunosuppression, patients were excluded. Sequencing used CD4+ or CD8+ T cells sorted from blood, obtained in a trial of the OX40 agonist ivuxolimab. V and J are TRBV28 and TRBJ2-3; 8 positions match TRBD1. The sequence was obtained from an adult with an advanced solid tumor such as melanoma, head and neck, liver or kidney cancer. CDR3 DNA: TGTGCCAGCAGTTCCCCGACAGGGGAGGAAGGGGATACGCAGTATTTT. This encodes CASSSPTGEEGDTQYF.